This entry lists 14 T cell receptor beta chains sequenced from one sample in a study of cytomegalovirus exposure and HLA in healthy donors. The PCR made use of 60 Vbeta and 13 Jbeta primers. Sequencing used immunoSEQ multiplex PCR; TCRdb keeps in-frame clones, though not all of them. This sample has roughly 140,000 clones, with approximately 80% found just once. Sequencing input: PBMCs. The receptors come from a male donor in good health and CMV-seronegative.

Only one count was recorded for this clone. V and J are TRBV5-8 and TRBJ2-3; 8 bases line up with TRBD2. Losses at the gene ends were 4 bases for V and 2 bases for J; bases not matched to a gene: 6. Germline CDR1 is SGHTS and CDR2 is YDEGEE. The CDR3 has 15 amino acids. This chain's CDR3 is CASSAGTRPTDTQYF. DNA of the CDR3: TGTGCCAGCAGCGCCGGGACTAGACCCACAGATACGCAGTATTTT.

The genes are TRBV9 and TRBJ2-3, with 8 nucleotides matching TRBD2. CDR3 length: 15 residues. The germline V gene encodes CDR1 SGDLS and CDR2 YYNGEE. The V segment lost 3 bases and the J segment 3 bases; nucleotides outside the gene matches: 6. CDR3 in amino acids: CASSGRGTSTDTQYF. CDR3 sequence (DNA): TGTGCCAGCAGCGGTCGAGGGACTAGTACAGATACGCAGTATTTT. The full variable domain, completed using reference TRBV9 and TRBJ2-3, is DSGVTQTPKHLITATGQRVTLRCSPRSGDLSVYWYQQSLDQGLQFLIQYYNGEERAKGNILERFSAQQFPDLHSELNLSSLELGDSALYFCASSGRGTSTDTQYFGPGTRLTVL.

This clone has only a few counts. The rearrangement uses TRBV2 and TRBJ1-3; D is perhaps TRBD1 (6 bases). Germline values: CDR1 SNHLY, CDR2 FYNNEI. The CDR3 totals 14 residues. Trimming took 6 bases from V and 3 from J, leaving 12 bases between them. The CDR3 DNA reads as TGTGCCAGCAGATATGACAGGCATGGAAACACCATATATTTT. Its protein is CASRYDRHGNTIYF.

The CDR3 region is CASGGVGGTGTEKLFF. The CDR3 DNA reads as TGCGCCAGCGGAGGGGTTGGTGGGACAGGGACGGAAAAACTGTTTTTT. The chain joins TRBV10-1 to TRBJ1-4; 9 bases are a match to TRBD1. The CDR3 covers 16 residues. CDR1 and CDR2 (germline): WNHNN, SYGVQD (reference sequence). V was pared by 8 bases and J by 8 bases, with 15 bases of the junction left unmatched.

The gene calls are TRBV4-1 and TRBJ2-2; possible D gene TRBD1, 7 bases. The V end lost 5 bases, the J end lost 4 bases, and 14 bases lay between the germline ends. The CDR3 covers 15 residues. The germline gives CDR1 MGHRA, CDR2 YSYEKL. The CDR3 region has the DNA TGCGCCAGCAGCTCCGGGGGACAGTTCACCGGGGAGCTGTTTTTT. It encodes CASSSGGQFTGELFF.

CDR3 DNA sequence: TGTGCCAGCAGCTTAACCCCGGAGAGCTCCTACGAGCAGTACTTC. This gives the protein CASSLTPESSYEQYF. The chain has TRBV11-2 and TRBJ2-7; no reliable D call. Germline CDR1 reads SGHAT; CDR2 reads FQNNGV. The CDR3 spans 15 residues. Between the trimmed V and J ends, which lost 2 bases and 0 bases, there was a span of 11 bases.

This sequence joins TRBV5-1 and TRBJ1-1; the match to TRBD1 covers 9 bases. Per the germline V gene, CDR1 is SGHRS and CDR2 is YFSETQ. CDR3 length equals 17 residues. J lost 1 base, V lost 3 bases, and 10 bases had no gene match. DNA of the CDR3: TGCGCCAGCAGCTCAATCCCGGGACAGGGTGGGAACACTGAAGCTTTCTTT. Its protein is CASSSIPGQGGNTEAFF. The entire variable domain, with the rest obtained from reference TRBV5-1 and TRBJ1-1, is as follows: KAGVTQTPRYLIKTRGQQVTLSCSPISGHRSVSWYQQTPGQGLQFLFEYFSETQRNKGNFPGRFSGRQFSNSRSEMNVSTLELGDSALYLCASSSIPGQGGNTEAFFGQGTRLTVV.

This clone was found once. The chain is built from TRBV6-1 and TRBJ1-5; D not certain. Germline V lookup: CDR1 MNHNS, CDR2 SASEGT. The CDR3 runs to 15 residues. The V gene lost 1 base and the J gene lost 10 bases, with 17 bases spanning the gap. This CDR3 is CASSEVVRYFAPQHF. CDR3 coding DNA: TGTGCCAGCAGTGAAGTGGTGAGGTATTTCGCACCCCAGCATTTT.

The chain uses TRBV19 and TRBJ1-6, with D possibly matching TRBD1 (6 bases). V shed 3 bases and J shed 9 bases, with 12 bases lying between them. This CDR3 has 14 residues. Germline values: CDR1 LNHDA, CDR2 SQIVND (reference sequence). The CDR3 region has the DNA TGTGCCAGTAGTATTTCAGGGGTTAGTTCACCCCTCCACTTT. Encoded protein: CASSISGVSSPLHF.

The gene calls are TRBV10-2 and TRBJ2-7; D gene uncertain. With 6 bases removed from V and 2 bases from J, the gap between germline ends came to 20 bases. The CDR3 runs 16 residues. The germline V gene encodes CDR1 WSHSY and CDR2 SAAADI. CDR3 bases: TGCGCCAGCAGCAAATTCCCCGGCGTCACTACCTACGAGCAGTACTTC. Translation: CASSKFPGVTTYEQYF.

Comments on this clone: Sequence at one end of the junction differs from germline and may be a read error. The chain joins TRBV28 to TRBJ2-1, with 7 nucleotides matching TRBD2. From germline, CDR1 is MDHEN and CDR2 SYDVKM. The CDR3 has 12 amino acids. CDR3 protein: CAGSLMAGEGFF. DNA of the CDR3: TGTGCCGGCAGTTTAATGGCGGGGGAGGGATTCTTC.

The V and J genes are TRBV7-8 and TRBJ1-2, with 7 nucleotides matching TRBD1. The germline CDR1 and CDR2 sequences are SGHVS and FQNEAQ. The CDR3 contains 12 residues. V shed 5 bases and J 5 bases; nucleotides not matched to a gene: 2. CDR3 sequence reads: CASSATGYGYTF. CDR3 in DNA: TGTGCCAGCAGCGCGACAGGGTATGGCTACACCTTC.

The rearrangement uses TRBV6-5 and TRBJ2-7; weak D call: TRBD1 (6 bases). The germline CDR1 and CDR2 sequences are MNHEY and SVGAGI. The CDR3 has 14 amino acids. V lost 5 bases and J lost 0, with 11 bases in between. CDR3: CASSGRGSSYEQYF. For the CDR3, the DNA is TGTGCCAGCAGTGGCAGGGGAAGCTCCTACGAGCAGTACTTC.

The J gene is TRBJ1-4, the V gene TRBV6-5, with TRBD1 identical over 7 bases. In germline, CDR1 is MNHEY, CDR2 SVGAGI. This CDR3 is built from 16 residues. J gave up 8 bases and V 0 bases, and 9 bases lay outside the gene matches. DNA for the CDR3: TGTGCCAGCAGTTACTCTTGGGACAGCGTTCGGGAAAAACTGTTTTTT. It specifies CASSYSWDSVREKLFF.